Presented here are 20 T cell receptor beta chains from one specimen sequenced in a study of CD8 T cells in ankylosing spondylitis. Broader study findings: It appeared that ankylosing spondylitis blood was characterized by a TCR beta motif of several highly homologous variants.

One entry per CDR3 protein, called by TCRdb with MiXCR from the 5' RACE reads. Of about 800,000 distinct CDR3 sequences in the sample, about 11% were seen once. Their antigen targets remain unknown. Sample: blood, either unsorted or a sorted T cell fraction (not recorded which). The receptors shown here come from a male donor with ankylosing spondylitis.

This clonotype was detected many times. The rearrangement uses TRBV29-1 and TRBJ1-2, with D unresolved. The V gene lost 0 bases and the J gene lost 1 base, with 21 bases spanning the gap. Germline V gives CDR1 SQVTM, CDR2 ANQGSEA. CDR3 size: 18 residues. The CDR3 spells CSVEDQQWQPNINYGYTF. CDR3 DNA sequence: TGCAGCGTTGAAGACCAGCAATGGCAGCCTAATATTAACTATGGCTACACCTTC.

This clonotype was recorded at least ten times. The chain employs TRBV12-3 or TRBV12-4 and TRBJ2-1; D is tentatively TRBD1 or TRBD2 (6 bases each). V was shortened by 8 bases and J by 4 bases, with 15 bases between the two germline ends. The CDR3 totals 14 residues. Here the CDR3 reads CASQTGRNYNEQFF. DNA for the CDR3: TGTGCCAGCCAAACAGGGAGGAATTACAATGAGCAGTTCTTC.

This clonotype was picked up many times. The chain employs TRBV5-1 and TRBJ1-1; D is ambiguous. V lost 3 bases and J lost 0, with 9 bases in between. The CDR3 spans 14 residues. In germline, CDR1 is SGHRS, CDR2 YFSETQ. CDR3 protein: CASSSSRLNTEAFF. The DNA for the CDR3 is TGCGCCAGCAGCTCGAGCCGGCTGAACACTGAAGCTTTCTTT.

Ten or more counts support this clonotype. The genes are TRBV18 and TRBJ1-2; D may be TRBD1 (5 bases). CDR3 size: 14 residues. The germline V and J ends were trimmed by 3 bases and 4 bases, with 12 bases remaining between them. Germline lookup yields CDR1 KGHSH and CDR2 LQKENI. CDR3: CASSPIQERYGYTF. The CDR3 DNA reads TGTGCCAGCTCACCGATACAGGAGCGCTATGGCTACACCTTC.

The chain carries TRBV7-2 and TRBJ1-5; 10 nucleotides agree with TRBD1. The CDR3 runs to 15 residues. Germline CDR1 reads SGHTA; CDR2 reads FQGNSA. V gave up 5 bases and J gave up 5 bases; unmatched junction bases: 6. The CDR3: CASSQGQGLYQPQHF. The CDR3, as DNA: TGTGCCAGCAGCCAGGGACAGGGGCTATATCAGCCCCAGCATTTT.

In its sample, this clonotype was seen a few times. The CDR3 spells CATSNVLAGGPADTQYF. The CDR3 nucleotides are TGTGCCACCAGCAATGTCTTGGCGGGAGGGCCCGCAGATACGCAGTATTTT. The chain joins TRBV15 to TRBJ2-3; 9 nucleotides align to TRBD2. There are 17 residues in the CDR3. Germline V gene sequence: CDR1 LNHNV, CDR2 YYDKDF (reference sequence). Unmatched junction bases numbered 12, after V lost 4 bases and J lost 4 bases.

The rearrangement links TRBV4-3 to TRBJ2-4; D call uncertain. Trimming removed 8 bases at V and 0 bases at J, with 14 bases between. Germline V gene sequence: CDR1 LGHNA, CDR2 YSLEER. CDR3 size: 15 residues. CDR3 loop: CASSHGALAKNIQYF. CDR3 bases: TGCGCCAGCTCTCATGGAGCCCTAGCCAAAAACATTCAGTACTTC.

The CDR3 DNA is TGCAGTGCTAGTAGGGGACAGAGAGGGGAGCCCCAGCATTTT. Translation gives CSASRGQRGEPQHF. V is TRBV20-1 and J is TRBJ1-5, with TRBD1 matching 7 bases. The V gene's germline CDR1 is DFQATT and CDR2 SNEGSKA (reference sequence). The CDR3 spans 14 residues. V shed 3 bases and J 8 bases; nucleotides not matched to a gene: 10.

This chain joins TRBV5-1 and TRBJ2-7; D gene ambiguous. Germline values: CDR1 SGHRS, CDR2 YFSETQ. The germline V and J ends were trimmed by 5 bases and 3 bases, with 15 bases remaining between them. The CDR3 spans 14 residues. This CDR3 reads CASRMDVANYEQYF. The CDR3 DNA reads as TGCGCCAGCAGGATGGACGTCGCAAACTACGAGCAGTACTTC.

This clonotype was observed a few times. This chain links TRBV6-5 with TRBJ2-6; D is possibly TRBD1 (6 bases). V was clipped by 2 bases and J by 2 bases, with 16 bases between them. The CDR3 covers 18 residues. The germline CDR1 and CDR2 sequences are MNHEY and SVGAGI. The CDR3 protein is CASSYPGQTLTGANVLTF. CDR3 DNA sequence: TGTGCCAGCAGTTACCCGGGACAAACCCTGACTGGGGCCAACGTCCTGACTTTC.

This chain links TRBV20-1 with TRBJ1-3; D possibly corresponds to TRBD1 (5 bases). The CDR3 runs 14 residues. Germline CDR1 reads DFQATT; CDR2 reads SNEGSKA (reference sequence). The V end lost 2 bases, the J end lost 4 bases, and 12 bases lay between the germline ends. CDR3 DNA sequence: TGCAGTGCTAGAAGAGGGACTACCGGAAACACCATATATTTT. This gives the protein CSARRGTTGNTIYF.

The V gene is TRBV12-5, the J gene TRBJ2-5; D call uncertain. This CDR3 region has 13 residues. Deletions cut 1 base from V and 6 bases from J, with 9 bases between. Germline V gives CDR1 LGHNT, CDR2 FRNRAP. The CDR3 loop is CASGLARKKTQYF. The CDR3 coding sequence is TGTGCTAGTGGTTTGGCCAGGAAAAAGACCCAGTACTTC.

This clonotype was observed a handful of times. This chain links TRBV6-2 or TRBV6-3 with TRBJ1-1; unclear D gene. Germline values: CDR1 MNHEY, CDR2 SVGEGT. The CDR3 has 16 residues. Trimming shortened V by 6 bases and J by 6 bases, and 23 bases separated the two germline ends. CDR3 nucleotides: TGTGCCAGCAGCCGCGGCTTCCGATCCGGGAGGCCTGAAGCTTTCTTT. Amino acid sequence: CASSRGFRSGRPEAFF.

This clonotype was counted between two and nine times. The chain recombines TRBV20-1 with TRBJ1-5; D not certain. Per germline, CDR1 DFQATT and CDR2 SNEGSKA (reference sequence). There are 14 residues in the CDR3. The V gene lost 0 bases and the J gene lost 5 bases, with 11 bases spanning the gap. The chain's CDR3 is CSAREVVADQPQHF. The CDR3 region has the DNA TGCAGTGCTAGAGAGGTTGTGGCCGATCAGCCCCAGCATTTT.

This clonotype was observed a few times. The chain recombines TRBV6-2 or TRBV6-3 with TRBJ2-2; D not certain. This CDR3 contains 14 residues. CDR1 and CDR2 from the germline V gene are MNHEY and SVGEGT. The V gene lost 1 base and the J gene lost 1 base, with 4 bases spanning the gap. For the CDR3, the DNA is TGTGCCAGCAGTTACTTGAGGAACACCGGGGAGCTGTTTTTT. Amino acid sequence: CASSYLRNTGELFF.

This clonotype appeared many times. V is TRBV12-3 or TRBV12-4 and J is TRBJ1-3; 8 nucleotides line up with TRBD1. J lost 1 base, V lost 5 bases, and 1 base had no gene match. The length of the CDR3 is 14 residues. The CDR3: CASSRQGSGNTIYF. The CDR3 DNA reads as TGTGCCAGCAGTAGACAGGGGTCTGGAAACACCATATATTTT.

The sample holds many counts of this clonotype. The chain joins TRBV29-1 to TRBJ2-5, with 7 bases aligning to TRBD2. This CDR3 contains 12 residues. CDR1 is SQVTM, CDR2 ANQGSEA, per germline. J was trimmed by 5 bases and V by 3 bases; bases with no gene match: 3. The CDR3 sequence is CSVETSRETQYF. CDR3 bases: TGCAGCGTTGAGACTAGCAGGGAGACCCAGTACTTC.

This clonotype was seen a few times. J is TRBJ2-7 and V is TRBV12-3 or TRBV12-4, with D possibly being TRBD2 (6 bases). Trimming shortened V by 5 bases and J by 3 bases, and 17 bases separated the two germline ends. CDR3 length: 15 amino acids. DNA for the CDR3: TGTGCCAGCAGTCTGGGACTCCCCGCGGGCTACGAGCAGTACTTC. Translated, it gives CASSLGLPAGYEQYF.

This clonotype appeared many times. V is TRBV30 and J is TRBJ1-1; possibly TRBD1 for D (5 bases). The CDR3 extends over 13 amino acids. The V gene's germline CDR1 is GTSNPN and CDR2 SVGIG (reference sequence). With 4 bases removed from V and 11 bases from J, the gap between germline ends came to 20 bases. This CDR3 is CAWTRQGGGWAFF. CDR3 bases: TGTGCCTGGACCCGCCAGGGAGGCGGTTGGGCTTTCTTT.

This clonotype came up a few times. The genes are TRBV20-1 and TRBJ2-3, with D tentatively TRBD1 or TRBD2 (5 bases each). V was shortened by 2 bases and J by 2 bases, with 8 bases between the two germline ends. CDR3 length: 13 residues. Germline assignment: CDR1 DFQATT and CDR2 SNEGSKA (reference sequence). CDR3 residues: CSARWDATDTQYF. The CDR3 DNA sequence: TGCAGTGCTAGATGGGACGCCACAGATACGCAGTATTTT.